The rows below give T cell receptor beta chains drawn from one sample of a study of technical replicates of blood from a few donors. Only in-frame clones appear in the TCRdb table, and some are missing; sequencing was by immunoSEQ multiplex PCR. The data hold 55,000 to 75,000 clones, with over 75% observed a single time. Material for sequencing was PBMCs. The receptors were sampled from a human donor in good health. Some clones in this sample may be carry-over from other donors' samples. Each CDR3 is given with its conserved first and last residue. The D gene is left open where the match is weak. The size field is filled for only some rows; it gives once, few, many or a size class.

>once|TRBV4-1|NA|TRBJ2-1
CASSQDTGEQFF
TGCGCCAGCAGCCAAGATACAGGGGAGCAGTTCTTC
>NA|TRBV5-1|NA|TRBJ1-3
CASSGANSGNTIYF
TGCGCCAGCAGCGGAGCTAACTCTGGAAACACCATATATTTT
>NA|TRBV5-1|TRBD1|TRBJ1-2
CASKGTGIIGGYTF
TGCGCCAGCAAAGGGACAGGGATAATCGGTGGCTACACCTTC
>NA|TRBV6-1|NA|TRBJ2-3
CASSEVVPAGASTDTQYF
TGTGCCAGCAGTGAAGTAGTGCCGGCGGGGGCTAGCACAGATACGCAGTATTTT
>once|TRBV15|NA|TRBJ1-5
CATSNGYGDRPQHF
TGTGCCACCAGCAACGGGTACGGTGATCGGCCCCAGCATTTT
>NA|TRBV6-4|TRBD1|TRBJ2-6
CATTQGAPGANVLTF
TGTGCCACGACGCAGGGGGCGCCTGGGGCCAACGTCCTGACTTTC
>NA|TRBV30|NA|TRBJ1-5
CAWSVTRAGGNQPQHF
TGTGCCTGGAGTGTAACGCGGGCAGGCGGGAATCAGCCCCAGCATTTT
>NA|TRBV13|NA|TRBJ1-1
CASSPHIAGEAFF
TGTGCCAGCAGCCCCCACATCGCAGGGGAAGCTTTCTTT
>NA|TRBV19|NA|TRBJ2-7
CASSVVDGYEQYF
TGTGCCAGTAGTGTGGTAGATGGCTACGAGCAGTACTTC
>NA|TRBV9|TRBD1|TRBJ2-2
CASSPTGAPGELFF
TGTGCCAGCAGCCCCACAGGGGCCCCCGGGGAGCTGTTTTTT
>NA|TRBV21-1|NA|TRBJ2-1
CASPLGRHNEQFF
TGTGCCAGCCCTTTAGGGAGGCACAATGAGCAGTTCTTC
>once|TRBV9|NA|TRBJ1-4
CASSLYPSGVEKLFF
TGTGCCAGCAGCTTATACCCCTCGGGGGTTGAAAAACTGTTTTTT
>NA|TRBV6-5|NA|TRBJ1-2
CASSNSQGLWYGYTF
TGTGCCAGCAGTAACAGCCAGGGATTATGGTATGGCTACACCTTC
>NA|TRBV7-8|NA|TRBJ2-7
CASSLEGQVISEQYF
TGTGCCAGCAGCTTAGAGGGGCAGGTAATTAGCGAGCAGTACTTC
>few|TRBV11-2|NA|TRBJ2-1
CASSRTPGYFSYNEQFF
TGTGCCAGCAGCAGGACACCGGGCTACTTTTCCTACAATGAGCAGTTCTTC
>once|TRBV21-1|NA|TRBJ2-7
CASSKVGTVSF
TGTGCCAGCAGCAAAGTAGGGACAGTCTCGTTC
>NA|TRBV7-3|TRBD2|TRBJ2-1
CASSSGTSGNNEQFF
TGTGCCAGCAGCTCCGGGACTAGCGGAAACAATGAGCAGTTCTTC
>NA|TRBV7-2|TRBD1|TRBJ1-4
CASSRDRGGEKLFF
TGTGCCAGCAGCCGGGACAGAGGGGGTGAAAAACTGTTTTTT
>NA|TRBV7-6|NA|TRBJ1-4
CASSLDPGFTKLFF
TGTGCCAGCAGCTTAGATCCAGGGTTCACAAAACTGTTTTTT
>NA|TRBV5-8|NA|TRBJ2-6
CASTRGSSGANVLTF
TGTGCCAGCACCCGGGGGAGCTCTGGGGCCAACGTCCTGACTTTC
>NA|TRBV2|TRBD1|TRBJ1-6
CASRGQGYNSPLHF
TGTGCCAGCAGGGGACAGGGCTATAATTCACCCCTCCACTTT
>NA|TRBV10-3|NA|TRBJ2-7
CAISDLVNSAYEQYF
TGTGCCATCAGTGATCTTGTTAACTCTGCCTACGAGCAGTACTTC
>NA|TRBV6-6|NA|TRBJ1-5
CASTNSERGQPQHF
TGTGCCAGCACCAATTCGGAGCGAGGTCAGCCCCAGCATTTT